This is a list of T cell receptor beta chains from one sample in a study of blood T cell repertoires in COVID-19. Clones were sequenced by immunoSEQ multiplex PCR, and TCRdb holds only the in-frame ones, with some missing. The repertoire holds about 110,000 clones, less than 85% seen once, with about 2% in the top ten. Source material: peripheral blood. The source is a woman in her thirties or forties with acute or convalescent COVID-19. Each CDR3 is given with its conserved first and last residue. The D gene is left open where the match is weak. Some rows have no size entry. The others give once, few or many, or a class for an expanded clone.

J gene	D gene	clone size	V gene	CDR3 protein	CDR3 DNA
TRBJ1-2	NA	few	TRBV5-1	CASSLEAGTYGYTF	TGCGCCAGCAGCTTGGAGGCGGGGACCTATGGCTACACCTTC
TRBJ2-2	TRBD2	NA	TRBV6-5	CASSYRGRAGELFF	TGTGCCAGCAGTTATCGAGGGAGGGCCGGGGAGCTGTTTTTT
TRBJ1-5	NA	NA	TRBV2	CASSEGGLSQPQHF	TGTGCCAGCAGTGAGGGGGGGCTCAGTCAGCCCCAGCATTTT
TRBJ1-2	NA	NA	TRBV6-5	CASSYRGGLPGYTF	TGTGCCAGCAGTTACAGGGGAGGCCTCCCTGGCTACACCTTC
TRBJ2-7	TRBD2	NA	TRBV7-2	CASRKLAGAYEQYF	TGTGCCAGCAGGAAACTAGCGGGGGCCTACGAGCAGTACTTC
TRBJ1-6	NA	once	TRBV5-1	CASSLGQSNSPLHF	TGCGCCAGCAGCTTGGGGCAGTCTAATTCACCCCTCCACTTT
TRBJ1-4	NA	NA	TRBV12-5	CASGLVGPHNEKLFF	TGTGCTAGTGGTTTGGTTGGGCCCCATAATGAAAAACTGTTTTTT
TRBJ2-3	TRBD2	few	TRBV4-2	CASSQDASGGADTQYF	TGTGCCAGCAGCCAAGATGCTAGCGGGGGGGCAGATACGCAGTATTTT
TRBJ1-6	NA	NA	TRBV3-1/TRBV3-2	CASSDRENSPLHF	TGTGCCAGCAGCGACAGAGAAAATTCACCCCTCCACTTT
TRBJ2-3	NA	NA	TRBV19	CASSSTGSHTDTQYF	TGTGCCAGTAGCAGCACAGGGTCCCACACAGATACGCAGTATTTT
TRBJ2-2	TRBD1	once	TRBV5-1	CASSFGTEGTGELFF	TGCGCCAGCAGCTTCGGGACAGAGGGGACCGGGGAGCTGTTTTTT
TRBJ2-2	NA	NA	TRBV11-2	CASSFNRDTGELFF	TGTGCCAGCAGCTTTAACAGGGACACCGGGGAGCTGTTTTTT
TRBJ2-7	TRBD1	NA	TRBV28	CASSSRTGGGYEQYF	TGTGCCAGCAGTTCCCGGACAGGGGGCGGCTACGAGCAGTACTTC
TRBJ2-7	NA	NA	TRBV3-1/TRBV3-2	CASSPRTLAYEQYF	TGTGCCAGCAGCCCAAGGACTCTAGCCTACGAGCAGTACTTC
TRBJ1-4	NA	NA	TRBV7-8	CASSPLRGKLRAEDEKLFF	TGTGCCAGCAGCCCTCTACGCGGGAAACTCAGGGCGGAGGATGAAAAACTGTTTTTT
TRBJ2-3	NA	NA	TRBV6-1	CASSEIGHTDTQYF	TGTGCCAGCAGTGAAATCGGTCACACAGATACGCAGTATTTT
TRBJ1-1	TRBD1	NA	TRBV28	CASSRDRGVGTEAFF	TGTGCCAGCAGCCGGGACAGGGGTGTCGGCACTGAAGCTTTCTTT
TRBJ1-1	NA	NA	TRBV6-5	CASSYGQNTEAFF	TGTGCCAGCAGTTACGGGCAGAACACTGAAGCTTTCTTT
TRBJ2-6	NA	once	TRBV5-4	CASSFDSPSGANVLTF	TGTGCCAGCAGCTTCGACAGTCCCTCTGGGGCCAACGTCCTGACTTTC
TRBJ1-1	TRBD1	NA	TRBV6-6	CASGGTGSTEAFF	TGTGCCAGCGGCGGGACAGGGAGCACTGAAGCTTTCTTT
TRBJ2-6	NA	once	TRBV19	CASSPGTGANVLTF	TGTGCCAGCTCTCCGGGGACTGGGGCCAACGTCCTGACTTTC
TRBJ2-2	NA	NA	TRBV18	CASSPPGNRDTGELFF	TGTGCCAGCTCACCACCGGGAAACAGGGACACCGGGGAGCTGTTTTTT
TRBJ2-2	NA	many	TRBV11-3	CASSLDSSTGELFF	TGTGCCAGCAGCTTAGATTCCAGCACCGGGGAGCTGTTTTTT
TRBJ2-7	TRBD2	NA	TRBV29-1	CSGEGRGRRYF	TGCAGCGGCGAAGGGAGGGGCCGCCGATACTTC
TRBJ2-3	NA	NA	TRBV19	CASSIAGAASGTDTQYF	TGTGCCAGTAGTATTGCGGGGGCGGCCTCTGGCACAGATACGCAGTATTTT
TRBJ2-7	TRBD1	once	TRBV12-5	CASGLGQGLDEQYF	TGTGCTAGTGGTTTGGGACAGGGGCTCGACGAGCAGTACTTC